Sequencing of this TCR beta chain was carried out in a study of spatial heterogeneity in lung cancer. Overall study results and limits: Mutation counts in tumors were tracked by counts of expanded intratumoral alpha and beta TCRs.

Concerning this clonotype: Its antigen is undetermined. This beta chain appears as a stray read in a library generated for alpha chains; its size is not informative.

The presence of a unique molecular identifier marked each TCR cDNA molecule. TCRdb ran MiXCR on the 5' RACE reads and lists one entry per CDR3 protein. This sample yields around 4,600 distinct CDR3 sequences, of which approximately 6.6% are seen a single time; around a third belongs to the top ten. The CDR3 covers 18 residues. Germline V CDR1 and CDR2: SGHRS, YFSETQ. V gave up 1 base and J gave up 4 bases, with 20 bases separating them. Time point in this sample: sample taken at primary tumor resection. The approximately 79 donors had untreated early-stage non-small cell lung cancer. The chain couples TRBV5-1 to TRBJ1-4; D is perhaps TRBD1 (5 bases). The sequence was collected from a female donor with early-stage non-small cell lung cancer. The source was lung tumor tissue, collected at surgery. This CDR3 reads CASSLRSYRPSNNEKLFF. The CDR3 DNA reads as TGCGCCAGCAGCTTGAGATCCTACAGGCCGTCGAATAATGAAAAACTGTTTTTT.